A selection of T cell receptor beta chains follows, all from one sample in a study of blood T cell repertoires in COVID-19. Sequencing was performed with immunoSEQ multiplex PCR; in TCRdb, only in-frame clones are kept and a portion is missing. Counted here are a few hundred thousand clones, about 80% occurring once; the ten biggest clones make up about 15%. The sequenced sample consisted of peripheral blood. All receptors derive from a person between 65 and 80 years old with COVID-19, enrolled during active disease. Each CDR3 is given with its conserved first and last residue. The D gene is left open where the match is weak. Size values are once, few and many counts, or a class for expanded clones, and some rows have none.

DNA: TGTGCCAGCAGTGAAGGATCGGGGAAACATGAGCAGTTCTTC
CDR3: CASSEGSGKHEQFF
size: NA
J: TRBJ2-1
V: TRBV2
D: NA

DNA: TGTGCCAGCAGCCAAGGGGGGGGATTCGGCGAAAAACTGTTTTTT
CDR3: CASSQGGGFGEKLFF
size: NA
J: TRBJ1-4
V: TRBV3-1/TRBV3-2
D: NA

DNA: TGTGCCAGCAGGGCGGGGGGGCCGGACACCGGGGAGCTGTTTTTT
CDR3: CASRAGGPDTGELFF
size: NA
J: TRBJ2-2
V: TRBV6-5
D: TRBD2

DNA: TGTGCCAGCTCCCCCAGTCACCAAGAGACCCAGTACTTC
CDR3: CASSPSHQETQYF
size: NA
J: TRBJ2-5
V: TRBV18
D: NA

DNA: TGTGCCAGCAGACTACCAGGGGGGCGGGGTACGATCCAAGAGACCCAGTACTTC
CDR3: CASRLPGGRGTIQETQYF
size: few
J: TRBJ2-5
V: TRBV7-8
D: NA

DNA: TGCGCCAGCAGCTTGGCATTAAGTCAGGGGCCCTATGGCTACACCTTC
CDR3: CASSLALSQGPYGYTF
size: NA
J: TRBJ1-2
V: TRBV5-1
D: NA

DNA: TGTGCCAGTAGTATAGTGGGGAGCGGCACAGATACGCAGTATTTT
CDR3: CASSIVGSGTDTQYF
size: NA
J: TRBJ2-3
V: TRBV19
D: NA

DNA: TGTGCCAGCAGCAGAGGGTCGTCGGCTAATGAAAAACTGTTTTTT
CDR3: CASSRGSSANEKLFF
size: once
J: TRBJ1-4
V: TRBV9
D: NA

DNA: TGTGCCAGCAGGGTTCTAGCGGAGCAGTACTTC
CDR3: CASRVLAEQYF
size: NA
J: TRBJ2-7
V: TRBV28
D: NA

DNA: TGTGCCACCAGTGACCTGACTAGCGGGGCTGAGCAGTTCTTC
CDR3: CATSDLTSGAEQFF
size: NA
J: TRBJ2-1
V: TRBV24-1
D: TRBD2

DNA: TGTGCCAGCATCGGGGGACAGGTACCCTACACAGATACGCAGTATTTT
CDR3: CASIGGQVPYTDTQYF
size: NA
J: TRBJ2-3
V: TRBV28
D: TRBD1

DNA: TGTGCCAGCAGTCCCCGCAGGCCCGCCGAGGGAGCTTTCTTT
CDR3: CASSPRRPAEGAFF
size: NA
J: TRBJ1-1
V: TRBV27
D: NA

DNA: TGCAGTGCTAGGGGTGACGGGGGGCTGTTTTTT
CDR3: CSARGDGGLFF
size: NA
J: TRBJ2-2
V: TRBV20-1
D: NA

DNA: TGTGCCAGCGGCCGCGAACAGGGCTATGGGACCCAGTACTTC
CDR3: CASGREQGYGTQYF
size: NA
J: TRBJ2-5
V: TRBV5-6
D: NA

DNA: TGCGCCAGCAGCGCCGGGACAGGGGGCGGTTCACCCCTCCACTTT
CDR3: CASSAGTGGGSPLHF
size: NA
J: TRBJ1-6
V: TRBV5-1
D: TRBD1

DNA: TGTGCCACCAGCAGACCGGGACAGGGTAATCAGCCCCAGCATTTT
CDR3: CATSRPGQGNQPQHF
size: NA
J: TRBJ1-5
V: TRBV15
D: TRBD1

DNA: TGTGCCAGCAGTGACTCGTTTGAGAGCGGCGAAAAACTGTTTTTT
CDR3: CASSDSFESGEKLFF
size: once
J: TRBJ1-4
V: TRBV6-4
D: NA

DNA: TGTGCCAGCTCCTCCTCTGCGGGGATGAACACTGAAGCTTTCTTT
CDR3: CASSSSAGMNTEAFF
size: few
J: TRBJ1-1
V: TRBV18
D: NA

DNA: TGCGCCAGCAGCCACACGCCCGGGACAGGGGTTGGAAACACCATATATTTT
CDR3: CASSHTPGTGVGNTIYF
size: NA
J: TRBJ1-3
V: TRBV4-1
D: TRBD1

DNA: TGTGCCAGCAGCAGCGGACAGGGGAACACTGAAGCTTTCTTT
CDR3: CASSSGQGNTEAFF
size: NA
J: TRBJ1-1
V: TRBV6-5
D: TRBD1

DNA: TGTGCCAGCAGCTCCGGACAGGGATTTGAAAAACTGTTTTTT
CDR3: CASSSGQGFEKLFF
size: NA
J: TRBJ1-4
V: TRBV7-9
D: TRBD1

DNA: TGTGCCAGTAGTATACGTTTGAGGGGCACAGATACGCAGTATTTT
CDR3: CASSIRLRGTDTQYF
size: NA
J: TRBJ2-3
V: TRBV19
D: NA

DNA: TGTGCCTGGAGTGTGGGGGGTGACTATGGCTACACCTTC
CDR3: CAWSVGGDYGYTF
size: NA
J: TRBJ1-2
V: TRBV30
D: NA

DNA: TGTGCCAGCAGCGAACTAGTGGGCCAGCCCCAGCATTTT
CDR3: CASSELVGQPQHF
size: NA
J: TRBJ1-5
V: TRBV7-2
D: NA

DNA: TGTGCCAGCAGTTACGGGCGGGGACAGGGGTTTATGTTGACCTACAATGAGCAGTTCTTC
CDR3: CASSYGRGQGFMLTYNEQFF
size: NA
J: TRBJ2-1
V: TRBV6-2/TRBV6-3
D: TRBD1

DNA: TGTGCCAGCAGGGAGACAGGCTATGGCTACACCTTC
CDR3: CASRETGYGYTF
size: NA
J: TRBJ1-2
V: TRBV2
D: NA

DNA: TGTGCCAGCAGCTTACGGGCTAGCGGGATTGCAGTAGGAGGGGAGCTGTTTTTT
CDR3: CASSLRASGIAVGGELFF
size: NA
J: TRBJ2-2
V: TRBV7-8
D: TRBD2

DNA: TGTGCCAGCAGCGCAATGACCCGGGACAGGGTGTCCAAAAACATTCAGTACTTC
CDR3: CASSAMTRDRVSKNIQYF
size: NA
J: TRBJ2-4
V: TRBV5-4
D: TRBD1

DNA: TGTGCCACCAGCAGCCCGGGACTAGCGGGGTATGAGCAGTTCTTC
CDR3: CATSSPGLAGYEQFF
size: NA
J: TRBJ2-1
V: TRBV15
D: TRBD2

DNA: TGTGCCTGGAGGCCGGGAATAACCTATGGCTACACCTTC
CDR3: CAWRPGITYGYTF
size: NA
J: TRBJ1-2
V: TRBV30
D: NA

DNA: TGTGCCAGCAGCGTAGAGGGACATACTAATTCACCCCTCCACTTT
CDR3: CASSVEGHTNSPLHF
size: once
J: TRBJ1-6
V: TRBV9
D: NA

DNA: TGCAGCGTAATGACTAGCGGGACTCCTATCCCGTACTTC
CDR3: CSVMTSGTPIPYF
size: few
J: TRBJ2-5
V: TRBV29-1
D: TRBD2

DNA: TGTGCCAGCAATACCGGGACAGGGGTACAGCCCCAGCATTTT
CDR3: CASNTGTGVQPQHF
size: NA
J: TRBJ1-5
V: TRBV6-5
D: TRBD1

DNA: TGTGCCAGCAGCCCCGTGGGGGGGGATCAGCCCCAGCATTTT
CDR3: CASSPVGGDQPQHF
size: NA
J: TRBJ1-5
V: TRBV6-5
D: NA

DNA: TGTGCCAGCAGAAGGCGGGAGACAGGCGACAATGAGCAGTTCTTC
CDR3: CASRRRETGDNEQFF
size: NA
J: TRBJ2-1
V: TRBV6-5
D: NA

DNA: TGTGCCAGTAGATATAGACTAGCGGGAGACTTCACCGGGGAGCTGTTTTTT
CDR3: CASRYRLAGDFTGELFF
size: NA
J: TRBJ2-2
V: TRBV19
D: TRBD2

DNA: TGTGCCAGCAGCGCTGACAGGAGCACCACCTATGGCTACACCTTC
CDR3: CASSADRSTTYGYTF
size: NA
J: TRBJ1-2
V: TRBV5-5
D: NA

DNA: TGCGCCAGCAGCATAACAGGGGGTGAAAAACTGTTTTTT
CDR3: CASSITGGEKLFF
size: NA
J: TRBJ1-4
V: TRBV5-1
D: TRBD1

DNA: TGTGCCACCAGCAGAGATGGATTGACTATTTCCGGGCCCCAGCATTTT
CDR3: CATSRDGLTISGPQHF
size: once
J: TRBJ1-5
V: TRBV15
D: NA

DNA: TGTGCCAGCAGCGATAGCGGGGGGGCCTTCGGGGAGCTGTTTTTT
CDR3: CASSDSGGAFGELFF
size: NA
J: TRBJ2-2
V: TRBV9
D: TRBD2

DNA: TGTGCCAGCTCACCAGTCTCTAGCGGGAATATCGGGGAGCTGTTTTTT
CDR3: CASSPVSSGNIGELFF
size: NA
J: TRBJ2-2
V: TRBV18
D: TRBD2

DNA: TGTGCCAGCAGCTTAACCGACCCGGGGGACATATATTTT
CDR3: CASSLTDPGDIYF
size: NA
J: TRBJ1-3
V: TRBV7-8
D: NA

DNA: TGCAGCGTTTCTAACACTGAAGCTTTCTTT
CDR3: CSVSNTEAFF
size: NA
J: TRBJ1-1
V: TRBV29-1
D: NA

DNA: TGTGCCATCAGTGAGTCCGGAGGCACAGGGGGCCCGGCAAGGGCCAATGAGCAGTTCTTC
CDR3: CAISESGGTGGPARANEQFF
size: NA
J: TRBJ2-1
V: TRBV10-3
D: TRBD1

DNA: TGCGCCAGCAGCCAAGATTCTACGCTTAATGAGCAGTTCTTC
CDR3: CASSQDSTLNEQFF
size: NA
J: TRBJ2-1
V: TRBV4-3
D: NA

DNA: TGTGCCAGCAGCTTAGGTGACAGGGACGATGAAAAACTGTTTTTT
CDR3: CASSLGDRDDEKLFF
size: few
J: TRBJ1-4
V: TRBV11-2
D: TRBD1

DNA: TGCGCCAGCAGTCACCGTATACGTGTCGGAGACGGCTACACCTTC
CDR3: CASSHRIRVGDGYTF
size: NA
J: TRBJ1-2
V: TRBV23-1
D: NA

DNA: TGTGCCAGCCGGACTAGTGGTTTACCGGATACGCAGTATTTT
CDR3: CASRTSGLPDTQYF
size: NA
J: TRBJ2-3
V: TRBV19
D: TRBD2

DNA: TGCGCCAGCAGCTTGACAGGGTTAGGGGAGACCCAGTACTTC
CDR3: CASSLTGLGETQYF
size: NA
J: TRBJ2-5
V: TRBV5-1
D: NA

DNA: TGTGCCAGTACCGGGATTTTCTCCTACGAGCAGTACTTC
CDR3: CASTGIFSYEQYF
size: NA
J: TRBJ2-7
V: TRBV6-6
D: NA

DNA: TGTGCCATCAAAAAAACTAGCCGACCCTACGAGCAGTACTTC
CDR3: CAIKKTSRPYEQYF
size: NA
J: TRBJ2-7
V: TRBV2
D: NA

DNA: TGTGCCAGCACCCCAAGACAGAACTCTGGAAACACCATATATTTT
CDR3: CASTPRQNSGNTIYF
size: NA
J: TRBJ1-3
V: TRBV2
D: NA

DNA: TGTGCCAGCAGCAGGACTAGCGGGAGAGGCTTCCACGAGCAGTACTTC
CDR3: CASSRTSGRGFHEQYF
size: NA
J: TRBJ2-7
V: TRBV9
D: TRBD2

DNA: TGTGCCACCAGCAGGACAAGAAGCAATTCACCCCTCCACTTT
CDR3: CATSRTRSNSPLHF
size: NA
J: TRBJ1-6
V: TRBV15
D: NA

DNA: TGTGCCAGCAGGCGCCCGGGGAACACTGAAGCTTTCTTT
CDR3: CASRRPGNTEAFF
size: NA
J: TRBJ1-1
V: TRBV28
D: NA

DNA: TGTGCCAGCAGCCAAGTTGCGAGCGAAAAACTGTTTTTT
CDR3: CASSQVASEKLFF
size: NA
J: TRBJ1-4
V: TRBV3-1/TRBV3-2
D: NA

DNA: TGCAGCGTTGAAGGCCAGCGGACAGGGGGAGGGCAAGAGACCCAGTACTTC
CDR3: CSVEGQRTGGGQETQYF
size: once
J: TRBJ2-5
V: TRBV29-1
D: TRBD1

DNA: TGTGCCATCAGTATTATACAGGGGGCTGAAGCTTTCTTT
CDR3: CAISIIQGAEAFF
size: NA
J: TRBJ1-1
V: TRBV10-3
D: TRBD1

DNA: TGTGCCAGCAGTTTGGGGACAGCCTATAATTCACCCCTCCACTTT
CDR3: CASSLGTAYNSPLHF
size: NA
J: TRBJ1-6
V: TRBV6-2/TRBV6-3
D: TRBD1

DNA: TGTGCCAGCAGCCCCGGGACAGGGTTTGTTGCGTTGGGAAATCAGCCCCAGCATTTT
CDR3: CASSPGTGFVALGNQPQHF
size: NA
J: TRBJ1-5
V: TRBV5-5
D: TRBD1